Listed below are T cell receptor beta chains from one sample, sequenced in a study of blood T cell repertoires in COVID-19. Profiled with immunoSEQ multiplex PCR; TCRdb holds only in-frame clones, not every one. The data contain 93,000 or so clones, 70% to 90% of them singletons. Sequencing was done on a sample of peripheral blood. These receptors all come from a human donor in a cohort sampled during active COVID-19. Both conserved end residues are part of each CDR3. A D gene is named only where the DNA matches it firmly. Some rows have no size entry. The others give once, few or many, or a class for an expanded clone.

clone_size	d_call	v_call	j_call	cdr3_nt	cdr3_aa
-	TRBD1	TRBV7-4	TRBJ1-5	TGTGCCAGCAGCTATCTTGGGACAGGGGATTTTCAGCCCCAGCATTTT	CASSYLGTGDFQPQHF
-	-	TRBV9	TRBJ2-4	TGTGCCAGCAGCGTAGTTTTAGCGGCTGACGCCATTCAGTACTTC	CASSVVLAADAIQYF
-	TRBD1	TRBV6-5	TRBJ1-5	TGTGCCAGCAGTCGACAGGGTCTGGGCAATCAGCCCCAGCATTTT	CASSRQGLGNQPQHF
-	-	TRBV3-1/TRBV3-2	TRBJ2-7	TGTGCCAGCAGCCCTAGTCCCAGGGCGCGCGAGCAGTACTTC	CASSPSPRAREQYF
-	TRBD1	TRBV15	TRBJ1-6	TGTGCCACCAGCAGGGAACCGGGACAGGGTTCACCCCTCCACTTT	CATSREPGQGSPLHF
-	TRBD2	TRBV18	TRBJ2-5	TGTGCCAGCTCACCCTGGCGCGGGGGTGAAGAGACCCAGTACTTC	CASSPWRGGEETQYF
-	-	TRBV6-5	TRBJ2-1	TGTGCCAGCAGTTATTCTAGCAGTGGGTACAATGAGCAGTTCTTC	CASSYSSSGYNEQFF
-	-	TRBV5-5	TRBJ1-3	TGTGCCAGCAGCTTGATGAGGAGCTCCTCTGGAAACACCATATATTTT	CASSLMRSSSGNTIYF
-	-	TRBV12-3/TRBV12-4	TRBJ1-2	TGTGCCAGCAGTTTTTCGGGAGCCTATGGCTACACCTTC	CASSFSGAYGYTF
-	TRBD1	TRBV7-9	TRBJ1-3	TGTGCCAGCAGCCTCGGACAGGGGGCCGACACCATATATTTT	CASSLGQGADTIYF
-	-	TRBV4-1	TRBJ1-4	TGCGCCAGCAGCCAAGAGAGGTTGGGGGGGAGCGGTGAAAAACTGTTTTTT	CASSQERLGGSGEKLFF
-	-	TRBV5-1	TRBJ2-1	TGCGCCAGCAGCTTGGCTATCCGAGGTTCCTACAATGAGCAGTTCTTC	CASSLAIRGSYNEQFF
-	-	TRBV7-9	TRBJ2-2	TGTGCCAGCAGCTTATTAGACACCGGGGAGCTGTTTTTT	CASSLLDTGELFF
-	TRBD2	TRBV5-6	TRBJ2-3	TGTGCCAGCAGCTTGGGGACTAGCTATGGGGATACGCAGTATTTT	CASSLGTSYGDTQYF
-	-	TRBV28	TRBJ1-5	TGTGCCAGCACTCTAGCCGGGAACAATCAGCCCCAGCATTTT	CASTLAGNNQPQHF
-	-	TRBV7-3	TRBJ2-3	TGTGCCAGCAGCCCCGTGGGGGGTTTCACAGATACGCAGTATTTT	CASSPVGGFTDTQYF
-	-	TRBV6-6	TRBJ2-7	TGTGCCAGCAGCCCTGTTTTACCCAGCTCCTACGAGCAGTACTTC	CASSPVLPSSYEQYF
-	-	TRBV7-8	TRBJ2-7	TGTGCCAGCAGCTTGAGCGGGTACGAGCAGTACTTC	CASSLSGYEQYF
once	TRBD1	TRBV5-4	TRBJ2-3	TGTGCCAGCAGCTTCACAGGGGGCTCAGATACGCAGTATTTT	CASSFTGGSDTQYF
-	-	TRBV7-9	TRBJ2-7	TGTGCCAGCAGCCCGGTGGGGGCCCCCTACGAGCAGTACTTC	CASSPVGAPYEQYF
-	TRBD1	TRBV5-1	TRBJ1-4	TGCGCCAGCAGCTTCCAGGGGGCTAATGAAAAACTGTTTTTT	CASSFQGANEKLFF
-	TRBD1	TRBV6-2/TRBV6-3	TRBJ2-4	TGTGCCAGCAACCCAACTGGGACAGGGAGTAACATTCAGTACTTC	CASNPTGTGSNIQYF
-	-	TRBV11-3	TRBJ2-3	TGTGCCAGCAGCTTCGGCAGGGGCACAGATACGCAGTATTTT	CASSFGRGTDTQYF
-	-	TRBV7-9	TRBJ1-1	TGTGCCAGCAGCTTAGTGGAGGGGGGGACTGAAGCTTTCTTT	CASSLVEGGTEAFF
-	TRBD1	TRBV18	TRBJ2-2	TGTGCCAGCTCACCAAGGACAGGGAACACCGGGGAGCTGTTTTTT	CASSPRTGNTGELFF
-	TRBD1	TRBV3-1/TRBV3-2	TRBJ2-7	TGTGCCAGCAGCCCCGGGACAGGGGTATACGAGCAGTACTTC	CASSPGTGVYEQYF
-	-	TRBV7-2	TRBJ1-1	TGTGCCAGCAGCCCTCCGGGGAGGATTGAAGCTTTCTTT	CASSPPGRIEAFF
-	-	TRBV25-1	TRBJ2-7	TGTGCCAGCAGTGAATATAGGGCAGGAGGAACCTACGAGCAGTACTTC	CASSEYRAGGTYEQYF
once	TRBD1	TRBV19	TRBJ2-6	TGTGCCAGCGTTCACACAGGGGGAGTGGAGGCTTTC	CASVHTGGVEAF
-	TRBD1	TRBV4-1	TRBJ2-7	TGCGCCAGCAGCCAAGTCGGGACAGGGGAGTCCTACGAGCAGTACTTC	CASSQVGTGESYEQYF
-	-	TRBV19	TRBJ2-5	TGTGCCAGTAGTAGGGCAGATCAAGAGACCCAGTACTTC	CASSRADQETQYF
-	TRBD1	TRBV14	TRBJ1-1	TGTGCCAGCAGCCCCCTCACAGGGGGCACTGAAGCTTTCTTT	CASSPLTGGTEAFF
-	TRBD2	TRBV4-2	TRBJ2-2	TGTGCCAGCAGCCAAGAGGTAGCGGGGAACACCGGGGAGCTGTTTTTT	CASSQEVAGNTGELFF
-	-	TRBV5-1	TRBJ1-1	TGCGCCAGCAGCCCGGATCGATCCCTAGTGACGAACACTGAAGCTTTCTTT	CASSPDRSLVTNTEAFF